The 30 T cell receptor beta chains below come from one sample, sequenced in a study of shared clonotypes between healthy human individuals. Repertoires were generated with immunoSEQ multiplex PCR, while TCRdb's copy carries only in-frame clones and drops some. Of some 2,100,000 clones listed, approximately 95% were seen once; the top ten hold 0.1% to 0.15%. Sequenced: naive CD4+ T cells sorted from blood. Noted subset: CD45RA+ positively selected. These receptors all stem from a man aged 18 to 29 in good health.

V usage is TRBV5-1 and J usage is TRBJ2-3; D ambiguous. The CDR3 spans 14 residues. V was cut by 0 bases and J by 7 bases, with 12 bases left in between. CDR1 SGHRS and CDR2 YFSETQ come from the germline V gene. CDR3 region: CASSLGVGVNTQYF. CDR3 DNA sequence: TGCGCCAGCAGCTTGGGGGTCGGTGTTAATACGCAGTATTTT.

CDR3 DNA: TGTGCCAGCAGCCCTAAAGGGCCTAACGCTTTCTTT. Its translation: CASSPKGPNAFF. V is TRBV7-8 and J is TRBJ1-1; D remains ambiguous. The CDR3 loop spans 12 amino acids. V lost 5 bases, J lost 11 bases, and 15 bases lay in between. In germline, CDR1 is SGHVS, CDR2 FQNEAQ.

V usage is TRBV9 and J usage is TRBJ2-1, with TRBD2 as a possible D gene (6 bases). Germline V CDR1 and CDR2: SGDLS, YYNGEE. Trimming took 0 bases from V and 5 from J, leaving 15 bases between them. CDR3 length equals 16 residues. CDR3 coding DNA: TGTGCCAGCAGCGTAGCCGGGGGTACTGGAAACAATGAGCAGTTCTTC. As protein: CASSVAGGTGNNEQFF.

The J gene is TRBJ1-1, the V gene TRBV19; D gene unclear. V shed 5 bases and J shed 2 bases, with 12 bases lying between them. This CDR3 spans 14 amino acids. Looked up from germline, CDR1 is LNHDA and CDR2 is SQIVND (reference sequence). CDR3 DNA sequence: TGTGCCAGTAGTGAGCCGCGATCAAACACTGAAGCTTTCTTT. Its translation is CASSEPRSNTEAFF.

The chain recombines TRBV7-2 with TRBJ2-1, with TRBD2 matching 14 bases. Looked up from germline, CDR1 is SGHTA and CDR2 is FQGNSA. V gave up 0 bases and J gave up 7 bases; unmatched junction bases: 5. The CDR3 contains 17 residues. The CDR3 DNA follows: TGTGCCAGCAGCTTAGCCCGACTAGCGGGAGGGGCGAATGAGCAGTTCTTC. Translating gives CASSLARLAGGANEQFF.

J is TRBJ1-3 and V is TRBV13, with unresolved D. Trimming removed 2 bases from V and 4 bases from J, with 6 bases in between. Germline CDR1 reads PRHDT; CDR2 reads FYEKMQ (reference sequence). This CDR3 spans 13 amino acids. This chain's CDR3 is CASSLNGGNTIYF. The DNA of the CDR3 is TGTGCCAGCAGCTTAAACGGGGGAAACACCATATATTTT.

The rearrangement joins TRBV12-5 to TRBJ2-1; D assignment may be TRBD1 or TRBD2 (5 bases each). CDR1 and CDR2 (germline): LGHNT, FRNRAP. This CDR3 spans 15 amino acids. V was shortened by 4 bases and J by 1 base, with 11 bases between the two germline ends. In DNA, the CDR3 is TGTGCTAGTGGTTGGGACCACCAATCCTACAATGAGCAGTTCTTC. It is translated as CASGWDHQSYNEQFF.

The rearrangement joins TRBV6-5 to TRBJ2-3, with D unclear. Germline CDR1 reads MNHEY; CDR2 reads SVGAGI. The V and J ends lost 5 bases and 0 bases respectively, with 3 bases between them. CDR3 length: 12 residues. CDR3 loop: CASSGSTDTQYF. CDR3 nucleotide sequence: TGTGCCAGCAGTGGTAGCACAGATACGCAGTATTTT.

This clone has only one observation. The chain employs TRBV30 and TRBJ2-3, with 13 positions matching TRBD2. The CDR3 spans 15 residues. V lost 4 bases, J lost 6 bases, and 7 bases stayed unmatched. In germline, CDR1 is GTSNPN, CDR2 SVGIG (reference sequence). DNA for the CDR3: TGTGCCTGGACCCGACTAGCGGGGGGCCAGGATACGCAGTATTTT. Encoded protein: CAWTRLAGGQDTQYF.

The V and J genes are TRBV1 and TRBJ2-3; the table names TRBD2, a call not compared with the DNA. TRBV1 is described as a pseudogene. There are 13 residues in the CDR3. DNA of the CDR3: TGCACCAGCAGCCAAAGCGGGTCAGATACGCAGTATTTT. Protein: CTSSQSGSDTQYF.

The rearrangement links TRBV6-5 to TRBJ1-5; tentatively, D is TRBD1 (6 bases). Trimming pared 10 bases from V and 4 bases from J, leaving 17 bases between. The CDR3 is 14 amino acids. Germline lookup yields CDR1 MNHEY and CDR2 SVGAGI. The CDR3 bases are TGTGCCACGAGGGGCCTGACAGGAAATCAGCCCCAGCATTTT. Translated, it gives CATRGLTGNQPQHF.

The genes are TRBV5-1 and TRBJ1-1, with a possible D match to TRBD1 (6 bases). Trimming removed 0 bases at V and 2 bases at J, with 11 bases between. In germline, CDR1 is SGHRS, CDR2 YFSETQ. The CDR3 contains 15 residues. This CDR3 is CASSLAVDRNTEAFF. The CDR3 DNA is TGCGCCAGCAGCTTGGCCGTGGACAGAAACACTGAAGCTTTCTTT.

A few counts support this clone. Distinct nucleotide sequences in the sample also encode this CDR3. The CDR3 spells CASSLGGDTEAFF. The CDR3 DNA follows: TGCGCCAGCAGCTTGGGGGGAGACACTGAAGCTTTCTTT. The chain joins TRBV5-1 to TRBJ1-1; D gene ambiguous. The CDR3 sequence is 13 residues long. The V gene lost 0 bases and the J gene lost 3 bases, with 6 bases spanning the gap. The germline V gene has CDR1 SGHRS and CDR2 YFSETQ.

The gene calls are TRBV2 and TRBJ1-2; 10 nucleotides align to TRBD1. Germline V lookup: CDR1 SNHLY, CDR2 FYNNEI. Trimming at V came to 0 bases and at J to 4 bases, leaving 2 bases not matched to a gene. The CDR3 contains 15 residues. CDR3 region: CASSEADRGAYGYTF. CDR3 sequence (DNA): TGTGCCAGCAGTGAAGCGGACAGGGGGGCCTATGGCTACACCTTC. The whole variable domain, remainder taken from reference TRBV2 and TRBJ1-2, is EPEVTQTPSHQVTQMGQEVILRCVPISNHLYFYWYRQILGQKVEFLVSFYNNEISEKSEIFDDQFSVERPDGSNFTLKIRSTKLEDSAMYFCASSEADRGAYGYTFGSGTRLTVV.

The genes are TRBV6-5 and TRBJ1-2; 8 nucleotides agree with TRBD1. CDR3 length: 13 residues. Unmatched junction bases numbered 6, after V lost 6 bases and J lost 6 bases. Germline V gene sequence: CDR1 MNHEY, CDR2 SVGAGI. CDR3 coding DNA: TGTGCCAGCAGGACGACAGGGGCAGATGGCTACACCTTC. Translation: CASRTTGADGYTF.

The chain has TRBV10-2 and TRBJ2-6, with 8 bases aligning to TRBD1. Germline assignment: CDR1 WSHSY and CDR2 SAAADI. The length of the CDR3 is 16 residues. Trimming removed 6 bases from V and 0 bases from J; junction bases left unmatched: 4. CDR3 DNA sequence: TGCGCCAGCAGAAGACAGGGGACCTCTGGGGCCAACGTCCTGACTTTC. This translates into CASRRQGTSGANVLTF.

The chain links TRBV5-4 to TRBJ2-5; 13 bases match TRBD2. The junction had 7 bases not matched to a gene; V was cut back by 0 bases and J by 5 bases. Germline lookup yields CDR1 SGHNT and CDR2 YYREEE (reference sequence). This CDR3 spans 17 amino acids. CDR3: CASSLGSRLAGGETQYF. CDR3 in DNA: TGTGCCAGCAGCTTGGGTTCCCGACTAGCGGGAGGTGAGACCCAGTACTTC.

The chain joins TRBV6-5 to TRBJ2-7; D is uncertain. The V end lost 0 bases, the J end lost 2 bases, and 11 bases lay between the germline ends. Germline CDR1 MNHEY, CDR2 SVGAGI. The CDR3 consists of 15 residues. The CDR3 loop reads CASSYSRQATYEQYF. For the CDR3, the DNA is TGTGCCAGCAGTTACTCTAGGCAGGCGACCTACGAGCAGTACTTC.

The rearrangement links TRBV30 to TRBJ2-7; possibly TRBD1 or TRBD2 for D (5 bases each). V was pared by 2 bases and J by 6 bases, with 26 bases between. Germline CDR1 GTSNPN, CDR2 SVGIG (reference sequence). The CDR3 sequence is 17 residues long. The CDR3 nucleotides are TGTGCCTGGAGTACCCTCCGGGGCAGGGTAAAAAGATTCGAGCAGTACTTC. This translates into CAWSTLRGRVKRFEQYF.

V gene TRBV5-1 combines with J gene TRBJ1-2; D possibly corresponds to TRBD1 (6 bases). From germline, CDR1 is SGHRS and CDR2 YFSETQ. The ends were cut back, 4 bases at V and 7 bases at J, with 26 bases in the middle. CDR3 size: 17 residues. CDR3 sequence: CASSPGPSGAGLGGYTF. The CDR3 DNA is TGCGCCAGCAGCCCGGGCCCCTCAGGGGCCGGGCTGGGTGGCTACACCTTC.

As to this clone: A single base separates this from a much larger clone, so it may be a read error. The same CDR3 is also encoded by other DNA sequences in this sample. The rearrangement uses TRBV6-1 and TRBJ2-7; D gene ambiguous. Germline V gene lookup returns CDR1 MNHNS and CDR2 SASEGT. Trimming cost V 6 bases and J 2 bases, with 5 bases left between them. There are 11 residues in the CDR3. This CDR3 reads CASSEPYEQYF. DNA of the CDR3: TGTGCCAGCAGCGAACCCTACGAGCAGTACTTC.

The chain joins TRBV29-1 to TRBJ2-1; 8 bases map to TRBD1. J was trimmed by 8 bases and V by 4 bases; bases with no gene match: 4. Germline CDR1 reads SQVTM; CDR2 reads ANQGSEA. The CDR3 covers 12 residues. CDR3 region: CSVVQGVDEQFF. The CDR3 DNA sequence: TGCAGCGTTGTACAGGGGGTCGATGAGCAGTTCTTC.

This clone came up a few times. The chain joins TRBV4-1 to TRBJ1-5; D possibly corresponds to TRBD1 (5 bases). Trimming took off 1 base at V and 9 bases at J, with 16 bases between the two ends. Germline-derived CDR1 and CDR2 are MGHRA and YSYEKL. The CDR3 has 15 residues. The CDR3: CASSQAQRGLGPQHF. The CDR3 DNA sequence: TGCGCCAGCAGCCAAGCGCAGAGGGGCCTCGGGCCCCAGCATTTT.

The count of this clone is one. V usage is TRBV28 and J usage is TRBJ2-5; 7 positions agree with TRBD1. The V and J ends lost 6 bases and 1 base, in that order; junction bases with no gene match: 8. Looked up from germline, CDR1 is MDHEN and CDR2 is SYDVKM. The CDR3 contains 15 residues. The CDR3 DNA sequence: TGTGCCAGCAGCCTAGGGGGCCACCGCCAAGAGACCCAGTACTTC. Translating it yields CASSLGGHRQETQYF.

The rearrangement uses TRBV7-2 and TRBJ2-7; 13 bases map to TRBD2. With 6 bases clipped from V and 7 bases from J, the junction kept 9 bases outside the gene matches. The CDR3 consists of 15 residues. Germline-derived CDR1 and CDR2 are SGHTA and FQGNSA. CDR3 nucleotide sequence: TGTGCCAGCAGTCCCTGGACTAGCGGGAGCCAGGAGCAGTACTTC. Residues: CASSPWTSGSQEQYF.

CDR3 sequence: CASSLLIADTQYF. The CDR3 coding sequence is TGCGCCAGCAGCCTACTTATAGCAGATACGCAGTATTTT. The chain couples TRBV4-3 to TRBJ2-3; D is unclear. V was trimmed by 4 bases and J by 4 bases, leaving 9 bases between them. The CDR3 runs to 13 residues. Germline assignment: CDR1 LGHNA and CDR2 YSLEER.

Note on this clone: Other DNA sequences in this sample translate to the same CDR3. The CDR3 spells CASRGDRTYEQYF. In nucleotides, the CDR3 is TGTGCCAGCAGGGGGGACAGGACCTACGAGCAGTACTTC. The chain employs TRBV6-1 and TRBJ2-7; TRBD1 aligns across 8 bases. CDR3 size: 13 residues. The junction had 3 bases not matched to a gene; V was cut back by 6 bases and J by 2 bases. CDR1 and CDR2 (germline): MNHNS, SASEGT.

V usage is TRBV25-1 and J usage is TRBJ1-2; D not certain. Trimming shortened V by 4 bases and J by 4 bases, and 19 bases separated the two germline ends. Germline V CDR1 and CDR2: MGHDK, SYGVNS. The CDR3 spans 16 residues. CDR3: CASSGPTGVGFYGYTF. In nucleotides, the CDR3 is TGTGCCAGCAGTGGCCCCACGGGTGTCGGTTTCTATGGCTACACCTTC.

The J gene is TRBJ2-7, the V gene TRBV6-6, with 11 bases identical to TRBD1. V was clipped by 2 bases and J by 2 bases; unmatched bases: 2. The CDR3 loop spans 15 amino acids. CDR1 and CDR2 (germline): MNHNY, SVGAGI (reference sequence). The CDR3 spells CASSYRTGGTYEQYF. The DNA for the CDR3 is TGTGCCAGCAGTTACCGGACAGGGGGCACCTACGAGCAGTACTTC.

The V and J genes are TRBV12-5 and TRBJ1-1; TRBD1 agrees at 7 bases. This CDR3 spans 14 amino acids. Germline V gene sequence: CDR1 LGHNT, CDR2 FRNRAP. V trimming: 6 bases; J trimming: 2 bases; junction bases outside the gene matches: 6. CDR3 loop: CASGPGQANTEAFF. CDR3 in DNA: TGTGCTAGTGGCCCCGGACAGGCTAACACTGAAGCTTTCTTT.